This TCR beta chain is drawn from a study of T cell repertoires in cytomegalovirus infection. CDR1 LNHDA and CDR2 SQIVND come from the germline V gene (reference sequence). The CDR3 loop spans 14 amino acids. Trimming left V 7 bases short and J 0 bases short, with 10 bases between. Comment on this clonotype: Its antigen is unknown.

TCRdb used MiXCR to reprocess the reads, holding one entry per CDR3 protein. The table has 340,000 or so distinct CDR3 sequences, approximately 25% seen once. The origin of this receptor is a human donor in good health (CMV status not recorded). Some clones in this sample may be carry-over from other donors' samples. The chain combines TRBV19 with TRBJ2-1; D not resolved. Sample: cultured PBMCs, taken from culture after CMV antigen stimulation. This CDR3 reads CASTRQSSYNEQFF. The CDR3 DNA sequence: TGTGCCAGTACCAGACAAAGCTCCTACAATGAGCAGTTCTTC.